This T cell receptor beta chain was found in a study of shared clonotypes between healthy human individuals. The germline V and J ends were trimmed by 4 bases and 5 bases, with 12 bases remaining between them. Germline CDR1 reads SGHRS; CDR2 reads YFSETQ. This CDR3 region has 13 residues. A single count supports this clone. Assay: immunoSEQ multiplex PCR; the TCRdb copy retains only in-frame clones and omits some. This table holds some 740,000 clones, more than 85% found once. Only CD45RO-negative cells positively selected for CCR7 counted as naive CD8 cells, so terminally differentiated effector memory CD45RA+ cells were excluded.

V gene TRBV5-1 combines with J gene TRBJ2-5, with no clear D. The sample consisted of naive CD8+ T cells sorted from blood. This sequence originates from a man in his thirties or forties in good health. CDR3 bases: TGCGCCAGCAGCCAAGCTATTGGGGAGACCCAGTACTTC. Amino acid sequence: CASSQAIGETQYF. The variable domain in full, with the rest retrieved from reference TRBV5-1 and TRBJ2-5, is KAGVTQTPRYLIKTRGQQVTLSCSPISGHRSVSWYQQTPGQGLQFLFEYFSETQRNKGNFPGRFSGRQFSNSRSEMNVSTLELGDSALYLCASSQAIGETQYFGPGTRLLVL.